This T cell receptor beta chain was identified in a study of T cell repertoires in cytomegalovirus infection. TCRdb reprocessed the reads with MiXCR, giving one entry per CDR3 protein. The sample shows more than 250,000 distinct CDR3 sequences, 20% to 25% of them seen only once. There are many counts of this clonotype. The antigen remains undetermined. V shed 1 base and J shed 5 bases, with 9 bases lying between them. The CDR3 extends over 13 amino acids. The germline CDR1 and CDR2 sequences are SGHVS and FNYEAQ. The V and J genes are TRBV7-6 and TRBJ2-7; D not certain. This clonotype was sampled from a human donor in good health (CMV status not recorded). Some clones in this sample may be carry-over from other donors' samples. The source was cultured PBMCs, collected from culture after CMV antigen stimulation. This CDR3 reads CASSLDIRDEQYF. The DNA for the CDR3 is TGTGCCAGCAGCTTAGATATAAGGGACGAGCAGTACTTC.